The T cell receptor (beta chain) under discussion was sequenced for a study of T-cell reconstitution after alpha-beta-depleted transplantation in children. Study-wide points: At day 60, the high TCRbeta diversity found in some patients originated from recipient T cells and thymic progenitors that had survived. Several hundred expanded graft clones reportedly were the source of alpha-beta T cells about two months after transplant. Newly produced T cells mostly accounted for T-cell counts and diversity one year post-transplant.

Unique molecular identifiers were used to barcode this TCRbeta library. From the PCR reads, TCRdb called clonotypes with MiXCR, one entry per CDR3 protein. This table has 600,000 to 800,000 distinct CDR3 sequences, around 13% appearing once. Germline V gives CDR1 SGHDT, CDR2 YYEEEE. This CDR3 spans 17 amino acids. With 0 bases clipped from V and 5 bases from J, the junction kept 9 bases outside the gene matches. Ten or more counts support this clonotype. Its target is not known. The chain links TRBV5-6 to TRBJ2-2; the match to TRBD2 covers 8 bases. This sequence originates from a girl aged 2 to 10 with congenital amegakaryocytic thrombocytopenia, due to receive a stem cell transplant. Source: PBMCs, taken before TCRalphabeta/CD19-depleted stem cell transplant. CDR3 coding DNA: TGTGCCAGCAGCTTGGGGGTCCGACTAGCGTTGACCGGGGAGCTGTTTTTT. It yields the protein CASSLGVRLALTGELFF.